Listed here is a single T cell receptor beta chain. Its antigen is undetermined. This sample was taken from a study of cytomegalovirus exposure and HLA in healthy donors. On the study more broadly: Genotyping of hundreds of donors showed that about 83% belonged to the Caucasian-associated ancestry cluster. Findings and limits, study-wide: The study found most TCR sequences rare, yet found some public TCRs in many donors. Around 160 TCR beta chains were listed as cytomegalovirus-associated. Sequencing had likely introduced a cluster of highly shared sequence variants as an artifact.

V gave up 4 bases and J gave up 12 bases; unmatched junction bases: 3. CDR1 and CDR2 (germline): SGHVS, FQNEAQ. CDR3 length equals 11 residues. With 60 Vbeta and 13 Jbeta primers, the PCR was carried out. Only in-frame clones appear in the TCRdb table, and some are missing; sequencing was by immunoSEQ multiplex PCR. Of roughly 120,000 clones in the sample, about 80% were seen once. The chain carries TRBV7-8 and TRBJ2-1; 7 nucleotides align to TRBD1. The TCR sequence derives from a man aged 25 to 40 in good health and CMV-seronegative. The source material was PBMCs. The CDR3 sequence is CASSSDRVQFF. The CDR3 DNA sequence: TGTGCCAGCAGCTCCGACAGGGTGCAGTTCTTC.